These 7 T cell receptor beta chains share one sample of origin, sequenced in a study of control samples from healthy donors and cancer patients. The assay was immunoSEQ multiplex PCR, and TCRdb's table has in-frame clones only and misses some. Among about 130,000 clones listed, around nine tenths were seen once. The sequenced sample was blood. The receptors come from a man aged 45 to 65 in good health.

The V and J genes are TRBV5-1 and TRBJ1-3; D might be TRBD1 (5 bases). The CDR3 consists of 16 residues. Trimming stripped 0 bases from V and 2 bases from J, with 12 bases between. CDR1 SGHRS and CDR2 YFSETQ come from the germline V gene. Here the CDR3 reads CASSLGLGQAGNTIYF. CDR3 in DNA: TGCGCCAGCAGCTTGGGTCTGGGGCAGGCTGGAAACACCATATATTTT.

V gene TRBV19 combines with J gene TRBJ2-7; either TRBD1 or TRBD2 may fit D (5 bases each). The germline V gene encodes CDR1 LNHDA and CDR2 SQIVND (reference sequence). Deletions cut 3 bases from V and 2 bases from J, with 20 bases between. The CDR3 is made up of 17 amino acids. The CDR3 DNA follows: TGTGCCAGTAGTATTGTGGCCGGGACGGCTCGGACCTACGAGCAGTACTTC. Translated, it gives CASSIVAGTARTYEQYF.

This sequence joins TRBV11-2 and TRBJ2-7, with D perhaps TRBD2 (5 bases). This CDR3 is 14 amino acids long. Germline CDR1 SGHAT, CDR2 FQNNGV. With 5 bases removed from V and 6 bases from J, the gap between germline ends came to 17 bases. The DNA for the CDR3 is TGTGCCAGCAGCAACGCCGGGGTAGATCTCGAGCAGTACTTC. Translating gives CASSNAGVDLEQYF. The variable domain in full, completed from reference TRBV11-2 and TRBJ2-7, reads EAGVAQSPRYKIIEKRQSVAFWCNPISGHATLYWYQQILGQGPKLLIQFQNNGVVDDSQLPKDRFSAERLKGVDSTLKIQPAKLEDSAVYLCASSNAGVDLEQYFGPGTRLTVT.

The gene calls are TRBV6-1 and TRBJ1-5; the match to TRBD1 covers 8 bases. Trimming cost V 2 bases and J 8 bases; bases outside gene matches: 8. The V gene's germline CDR1 is MNHNS and CDR2 SASEGT. This CDR3 spans 15 amino acids. In DNA form, the CDR3 reads TGTGCCAGCAGTGAATTGTTAGGACAGGGAAAGCCCCAGCATTTT. It yields the protein CASSELLGQGKPQHF.

CDR3 coding DNA: TGTGCCAGTAGTATCGAGTATGGGGGTTGGTCACCCCTCCACTTT. Residues: CASSIEYGGWSPLHF. The V and J genes are TRBV19 and TRBJ1-6; a possible D gene is TRBD1 (5 bases). Trimming removed 3 bases at V and 10 bases at J, with 16 bases between. Germline lookup yields CDR1 LNHDA and CDR2 SQIVND (reference sequence). This CDR3 is built from 15 residues.

V and J are TRBV15 and TRBJ1-6, with 9 bases fitting TRBD1. The trim removed 3 bases at V and 7 bases at J, leaving 4 bases unmatched. The CDR3 is 15 residues long. Looked up from germline, CDR1 is LNHNV and CDR2 is YYDKDF (reference sequence). CDR3 coding DNA: TGTGCCACCAGCAGGGACAGGGGTGTAAATTCACCCCTCCACTTT. Translation gives CATSRDRGVNSPLHF.

The table lists this clone with a count of one. CDR3 DNA: TGCGCCAGCAGCCAAGATATTGTAGAGACCCAGTACTTC. Protein product: CASSQDIVETQYF. The V and J genes are TRBV4-1 and TRBJ2-5; D unclear. The CDR3 has 13 amino acids. Germline V gene sequence: CDR1 MGHRA, CDR2 YSYEKL. V was clipped by 0 bases and J by 4 bases, with 6 bases between them.